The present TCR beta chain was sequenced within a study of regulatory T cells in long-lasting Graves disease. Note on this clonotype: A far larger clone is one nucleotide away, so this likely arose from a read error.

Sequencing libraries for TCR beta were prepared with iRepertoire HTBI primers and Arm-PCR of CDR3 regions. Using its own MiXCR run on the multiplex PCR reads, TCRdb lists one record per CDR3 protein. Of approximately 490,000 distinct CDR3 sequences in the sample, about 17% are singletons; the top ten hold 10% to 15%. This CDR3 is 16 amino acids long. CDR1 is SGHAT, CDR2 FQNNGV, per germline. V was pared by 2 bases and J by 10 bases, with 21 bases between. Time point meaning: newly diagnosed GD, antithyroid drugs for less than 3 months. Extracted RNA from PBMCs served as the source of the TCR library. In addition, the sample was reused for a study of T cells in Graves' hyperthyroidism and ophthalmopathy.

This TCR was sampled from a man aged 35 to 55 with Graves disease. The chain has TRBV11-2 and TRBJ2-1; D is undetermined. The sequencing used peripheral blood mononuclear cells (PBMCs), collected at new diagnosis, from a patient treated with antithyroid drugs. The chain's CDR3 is CASSLKFGGYSYEQFF. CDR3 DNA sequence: TGTGCCAGCAGCTTAAAGTTTGGCGGTTACTCCTACGAGCAGTTCTTC.